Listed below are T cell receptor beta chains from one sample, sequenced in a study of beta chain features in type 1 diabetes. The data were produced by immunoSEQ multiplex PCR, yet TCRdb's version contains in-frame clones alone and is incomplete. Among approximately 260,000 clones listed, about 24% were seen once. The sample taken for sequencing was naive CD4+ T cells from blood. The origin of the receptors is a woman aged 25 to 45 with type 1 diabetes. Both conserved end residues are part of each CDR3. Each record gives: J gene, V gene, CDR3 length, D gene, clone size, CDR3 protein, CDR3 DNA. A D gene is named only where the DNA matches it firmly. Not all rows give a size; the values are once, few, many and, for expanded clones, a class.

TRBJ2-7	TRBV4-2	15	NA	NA	CASSQVSGNFYEQYF	TGTGCCAGCAGCCAAGTTTCCGGGAACTTCTACGAGCAGTACTTC
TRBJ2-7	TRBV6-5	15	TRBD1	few	CASSHTGTGGYEQYF	TGTGCCAGCAGTCACACCGGGACAGGGGGCTACGAGCAGTACTTC
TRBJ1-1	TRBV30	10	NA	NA	CAWRGAKPFF	TGTGCCTGGAGGGGGGCTAAGCCTTTCTTT
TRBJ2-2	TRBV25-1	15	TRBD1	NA	CASSEGTGGSGELFF	TGTGCCAGCAGTGAAGGGACAGGAGGATCCGGGGAGCTGTTTTTT
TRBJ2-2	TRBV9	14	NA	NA	CASSVKSNTGELFF	TGTGCCAGCAGCGTAAAGAGCAACACCGGGGAGCTGTTTTTT
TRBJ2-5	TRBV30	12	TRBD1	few	CARGQGVETQYF	TGTGCCCGGGGACAGGGTGTCGAGACCCAGTACTTC
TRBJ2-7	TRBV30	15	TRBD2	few	CAWSGLAGGFYEQYF	TGTGCCTGGAGTGGCCTAGCGGGAGGGTTCTACGAGCAGTACTTC
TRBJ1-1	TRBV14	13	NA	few	CASSPWRVPEAFF	TGTGCCAGCAGCCCTTGGAGGGTACCTGAAGCTTTCTTT
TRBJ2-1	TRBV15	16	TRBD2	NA	CATSRDGLAENNEQFF	TGTGCCACCAGCAGAGATGGGCTAGCGGAGAACAATGAGCAGTTCTTC
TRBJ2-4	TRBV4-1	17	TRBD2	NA	CASSQKAGEEVKNIQYF	TGCGCCAGCAGCCAAAAAGCGGGGGAAGAGGTCAAAAACATTCAGTACTTC
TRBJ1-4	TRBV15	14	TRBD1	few	CATSRGQGGEKLFF	TGTGCCACCAGCAGGGGACAGGGGGGTGAAAAACTGTTTTTT
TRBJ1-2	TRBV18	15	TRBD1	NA	CASSYRGPTDYGYTF	TGTGCCAGCTCCTACAGGGGTCCCACGGACTATGGCTACACCTTC
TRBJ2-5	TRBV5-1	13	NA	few	CASSLDRVETQYF	TGCGCCAGCAGCTTGGACAGGGTAGAGACCCAGTACTTC
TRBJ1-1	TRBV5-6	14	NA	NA	CASSLGQSNTEAFF	TGTGCCAGCAGCTTGGGTCAGTCAAACACTGAAGCTTTCTTT
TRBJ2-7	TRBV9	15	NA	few	CASSVEGAHSYEQYF	TGTGCCAGCAGCGTAGAAGGGGCCCACTCCTACGAGCAGTACTTC
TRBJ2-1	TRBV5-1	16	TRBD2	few	CASSLGGGSRHNEQFF	TGCGCCAGCAGCTTGGGTGGCGGGAGTAGGCACAATGAGCAGTTCTTC
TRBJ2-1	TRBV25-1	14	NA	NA	CASSEFPGVREQFF	TGTGCCAGCAGTGAATTTCCAGGGGTACGTGAGCAGTTCTTC
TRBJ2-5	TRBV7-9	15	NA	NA	CASSLGRLYQETQYF	TGTGCCAGCAGCTTAGGCAGGCTGTACCAAGAGACCCAGTACTTC
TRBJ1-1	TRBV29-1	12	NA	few	CSVDRVSTEAFF	TGCAGCGTTGACCGGGTTAGCACTGAAGCTTTCTTT
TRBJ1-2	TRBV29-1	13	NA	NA	CSVESRREDGYTF	TGCAGCGTTGAATCGCGCAGGGAGGATGGCTACACCTTC
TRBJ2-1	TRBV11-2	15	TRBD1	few	CASSHGQGAFNEQFF	TGTGCCAGCAGCCATGGACAGGGGGCTTTTAATGAGCAGTTCTTC
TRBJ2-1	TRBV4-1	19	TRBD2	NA	CASSQVGASGRSSYNEQFF	TGCGCCAGCAGCCAAGTAGGGGCTAGCGGGAGATCGTCCTACAATGAGCAGTTCTTC
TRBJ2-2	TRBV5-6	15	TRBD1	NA	CASSLPTGLAGELFF	TGTGCCAGCAGCCTACCGACAGGGCTGGCCGGGGAGCTGTTTTTT
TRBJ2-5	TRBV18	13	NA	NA	CASSPRGEETQYF	TGTGCCAGCTCACCACGGGGGGAAGAGACCCAGTACTTC
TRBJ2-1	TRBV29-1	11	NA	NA	CSVVLYNEQFF	TGCAGCGTTGTACTATACAATGAGCAGTTCTTC
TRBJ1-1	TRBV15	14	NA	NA	CATSRDTPNTEAFF	TGTGCCACCAGCAGAGACACACCGAACACTGAAGCTTTCTTT
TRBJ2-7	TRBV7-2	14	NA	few	CASSLAGDAYEQYF	TGTGCCAGCAGCTTAGCGGGAGATGCCTACGAGCAGTACTTC
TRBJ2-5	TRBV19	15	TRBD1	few	CASSLGTGGAETQYF	TGTGCCAGTAGCCTCGGGACAGGGGGCGCCGAGACCCAGTACTTC